The T cell receptor beta chain described here comes from a study of regulatory T cells in long-lasting Graves disease. Arm-PCR of CDR3 regions and iRepertoire HTBI primers were the basis on which TCR beta libraries were built. TCRdb reprocessed the multiplex PCR reads via MiXCR and lists one record per CDR3 protein. The table has about 330,000 distinct CDR3 sequences, 15% to 20% seen once; the top ten hold roughly a fifth. A word on this clonotype: The antigen is unknown.

As to time point: newly diagnosed GD, antithyroid drugs for less than 3 months. PBMCs provided the RNA from which the TCR library was made. Those enrolled as patients came out of an endocrinology department in Xi'an, China. The CDR3 runs 15 residues. V was cut by 6 bases and J by 0 bases, with 12 bases left in between. The V gene's germline CDR1 is LNHDA and CDR2 SQIVND (reference sequence). Study observations and caveats: The study found persistent patients shared more public clonotypes (about 3,000) than new patients (around 870).

The same sample was also studied in work on T cells in Graves' hyperthyroidism and ophthalmopathy. From that second work: Expanded thyroid clonotypes (above 0.001) were mostly also found in blood.

The chain carries TRBV19 and TRBJ2-1; a possible D gene is TRBD1 (6 bases). This sample comprised peripheral blood mononuclear cells (PBMCs), obtained at new diagnosis, from a patient treated with antithyroid drugs. This TCR came from a woman under 30 with Graves disease. The CDR3 coding sequence is TGTGCCAGTAGCACGCGAGGGGGCTCCTACAATGAGCAGTTCTTC. It is translated as CASSTRGGSYNEQFF.